A single sample gave rise to the 28 T cell receptor beta chains below, sequenced in a study of T cells in Graves' hyperthyroidism and ophthalmopathy. The CDR3 regions of TCR beta were amplified from RNA transcripts. Carried out on the TCR CDR3, a first-round RT-PCR used the HTBI primer set. TCRdb re-derived calls from the multiplex PCR reads in MiXCR, one entry per CDR3 protein. The sample carries more than 300,000 distinct CDR3 sequences, approximately 18% recorded once. Material for sequencing was blood. These receptors all come from a woman aged 30 to 39 with Graves' hyperthyroidism that later progressed to Graves' ophthalmopathy.

The table lists this clonotype with many counts. The chain employs TRBV27 and TRBJ2-7; 9 nucleotides line up with TRBD2. The V gene end was trimmed by 5 bases and the J gene end by 6 bases; junction bases not matched to a gene: 14. In germline, CDR1 is MNHEY, CDR2 SMNVEV (reference sequence). This CDR3 comprises 16 residues. CDR3 amino acids: CASSQQSGTSRGEQYF. CDR3 in DNA: TGTGCCAGCAGTCAGCAGTCCGGGACTAGCAGAGGCGAGCAGTACTTC.

This chain uses TRBV20-1 with TRBJ1-5; D is ambiguous. Germline V CDR1 and CDR2: DFQATT, SNEGSKA (reference sequence). Trimming removed 0 bases from V and 1 base from J, with 13 bases in between. CDR3 size: 16 residues. CDR3 region: CSARDYKSFSNQPQHF. In DNA form, the CDR3 reads TGCAGTGCTAGAGATTATAAGAGCTTCAGCAATCAGCCCCAGCATTTT.

This clonotype was picked up many times. The chain uses TRBV5-1 and TRBJ2-3; TRBD2 matches at 11 bases. With 4 bases clipped from V and 1 base from J, the junction kept 11 bases outside the gene matches. The germline V gene encodes CDR1 SGHRS and CDR2 YFSETQ. The CDR3 spans 18 residues. The CDR3 bases are TGCGCCAGCAGCCCCAGCCCTAGCGGGGGGCTTGGCACAGATACGCAGTATTTT. Translated: CASSPSPSGGLGTDTQYF.

This chain links TRBV7-9 with TRBJ2-7; 9 bases are shared with TRBD2. Germline lookup yields CDR1 SEHNR and CDR2 FQNEAQ (reference sequence). V was clipped by 1 base and J by 3 bases; unmatched bases: 22. This CDR3 is built from 21 residues. CDR3 in DNA: TGTGCCAGCAGCTTAGTCCGAACTACGGCGGGGGGGCCCCAAGTTATCTACGAGCAGTACTTC. This sequence encodes CASSLVRTTAGGPQVIYEQYF. The full variable domain, rest sourced from reference TRBV7-9 and TRBJ2-7, is DTGVSQNPRHKITKRGQNVTFRCDPISEHNRLYWYRQTLGQGPEFLTYFQNEAQLEKSRLLSDRFSAERPKGSFSTLEIQRTEQGDSAMYLCASSLVRTTAGGPQVIYEQYFGPGTRLTVT.

A few counts support this clonotype. The V gene is TRBV5-1, the J gene TRBJ2-5, with 9 bases that match TRBD1. The germline gives CDR1 SGHRS, CDR2 YFSETQ. J lost 3 bases, V lost 0 bases, and 9 bases had no gene match. The CDR3 is 17 residues long. The CDR3 here is CASSLEGTGGNEETQYF. For the CDR3, the DNA is TGCGCCAGCAGCTTGGAGGGAACAGGGGGCAACGAAGAGACCCAGTACTTC.

This clonotype was detected a few times. The rearrangement links TRBV5-1 to TRBJ2-2; no reliable D call. Per germline, CDR1 SGHRS and CDR2 YFSETQ. The CDR3 length is 13 residues. Between the trimmed V and J ends, which lost 0 bases and 2 bases, there was a span of 2 bases. CDR3 residues: CASSLDNTGELFF. The CDR3 DNA reads as TGCGCCAGCAGCTTGGATAACACCGGGGAGCTGTTTTTT. The variable domain in full, with the rest retrieved from reference TRBV5-1 and TRBJ2-2, is KAGVTQTPRYLIKTRGQQVTLSCSPISGHRSVSWYQQTPGQGLQFLFEYFSETQRNKGNFPGRFSGRQFSNSRSEMNVSTLELGDSALYLCASSLDNTGELFFGEGSRLTVL.

This clonotype has just a few counts. The rearrangement joins TRBV7-2 to TRBJ2-4, with D tentatively TRBD2 (6 bases). Germline values: CDR1 SGHTA, CDR2 FQGNSA. This CDR3 is 18 amino acids long. The V gene lost 5 bases and the J gene lost 4 bases, with 24 bases spanning the gap. Written as DNA, the CDR3 is TGTGCCAGCAGCGAGAGCGGGTGGGAGCGGATAGCTAAAAACATTCAGTACTTC. Translating gives CASSESGWERIAKNIQYF.

This clonotype was seen at least ten times. V usage is TRBV4-1 and J usage is TRBJ2-2; D might be TRBD1 (6 bases). V was cut by 0 bases and J by 3 bases, with 8 bases left in between. This CDR3 is built from 15 residues. Germline V CDR1 and CDR2: MGHRA, YSYEKL. The CDR3 loop reads CASSQDGQYTGELFF. The DNA for the CDR3 is TGCGCCAGCAGCCAAGATGGACAGTACACCGGGGAGCTGTTTTTT.

This clonotype was seen at least ten times. The chain uses TRBV28 and TRBJ2-5; 12 bases map to TRBD2. The CDR3 sequence is 16 residues long. With V trimmed by 5 bases and J by 5 bases, 9 bases remained unmatched. Germline CDR1 and CDR2: MDHEN and SYDVKM. Written as DNA, the CDR3 is TGTGCCAGCAGTCCCCTTACTAGCGGGAGGAGTGAGACCCAGTACTTC. It translates to CASSPLTSGRSETQYF.

This clonotype was found a few times. The V and J genes are TRBV5-4 and TRBJ2-2; D is uncertain. Germline V gene sequence: CDR1 SGHNT, CDR2 YYREEE (reference sequence). Trimming left V 6 bases short and J 0 bases short, with 3 bases between. The CDR3 is made up of 12 amino acids. As DNA, the CDR3 is TGTGCCAGCACCGCGAACACCGGGGAGCTGTTTTTT. Protein product: CASTANTGELFF.

CDR3 sequence: CASSLDGYYF. For the CDR3, the DNA is TGTGCCAGCAGCTTAGATGGGTATTATTTT. The chain carries TRBV7-9 and TRBJ1-3; D remains unclear. CDR1 and CDR2 from the germline V gene are SEHNR and FQNEAQ (reference sequence). This CDR3 has 10 amino acids. Trimming removed 1 base from V and 16 bases from J, with 8 bases in between.

The chain recombines TRBV11-2 with TRBJ2-7; D is possibly TRBD1 (6 bases). This CDR3 is 13 amino acids long. V lost 0 bases and J lost 6, with 9 bases in between. Per the germline V gene, CDR1 is SGHAT and CDR2 is FQNNGV. The CDR3 spells CASSLEGASEQYV. CDR3 coding DNA: TGTGCCAGCAGCTTAGAGGGGGCCTCCGAGCAGTACGTC.

This clonotype was seen repeatedly, ten times or more. V gene TRBV20-1 combines with J gene TRBJ2-1; 10 bases match TRBD2. V shed 3 bases and J 4 bases; nucleotides not matched to a gene: 9. The CDR3 contains 16 residues. CDR1 is DFQATT, CDR2 SNEGSKA, per germline (reference sequence). CDR3: CSARSLAGGPYNEQFF. The CDR3 DNA follows: TGCAGTGCTAGGAGTTTAGCGGGAGGACCATACAATGAGCAGTTCTTC.

The chain uses TRBV5-6 and TRBJ1-1; 11 bases map to TRBD1. The CDR3 extends over 13 amino acids. The V gene's germline CDR1 is SGHDT and CDR2 YYEEEE. V trimming: 4 bases; J trimming: 9 bases; junction bases outside the gene matches: 5. This chain's CDR3 is CASSPGTGGQAFF. CDR3 DNA sequence: TGTGCCAGCAGCCCCGGGACAGGGGGTCAAGCTTTCTTT.

The chain combines TRBV12-3 or TRBV12-4 with TRBJ2-3; 11 bases fit TRBD2. J lost 0 bases, V lost 5 bases, and 7 bases had no gene match. This CDR3 is 17 amino acids long. The CDR3 DNA reads as TGTGCCAGCAGTCGACTAGCGGGACGTGCTAGCACAGATACGCAGTATTTT. Protein sequence: CASSRLAGRASTDTQYF.

There are many counts of this clonotype. The rearrangement joins TRBV5-1 to TRBJ1-1; TRBD1 matches 8 bases. With V trimmed by 0 bases and J by 0 bases, 4 bases remained unmatched. The CDR3 covers 16 residues. The germline gives CDR1 SGHRS, CDR2 YFSETQ. The CDR3 nucleotides are TGCGCCAGCAGCTTGGGGGACAGGAAATTGAACACTGAAGCTTTCTTT. This translates into CASSLGDRKLNTEAFF.

In its sample, this clonotype was seen many times. The rearrangement uses TRBV27 and TRBJ2-5; the match to TRBD2 covers 7 bases. CDR1 is MNHEY and CDR2 is SMNVEV in the germline V gene (reference sequence). V lost 9 bases, J lost 3 bases, and 10 bases stayed unmatched. CDR3 length: 14 amino acids. CDR3 in DNA: TGTGCCAGTAAACCGGGACTACCGAAAGAGACCCAGTACTTC. Translated: CASKPGLPKETQYF.

The rearrangement links TRBV4-1 to TRBJ1-2; D is possibly TRBD1 (5 bases). Germline-derived CDR1 and CDR2 are MGHRA and YSYEKL. Between the trimmed V and J ends, which lost 4 bases and 0 bases, there was a span of 12 bases. This CDR3 comprises 15 residues. DNA of the CDR3: TGCGCCAGCAGCCGAGACAGTCAAACTAACTATGGCTACACCTTC. Its protein is CASSRDSQTNYGYTF.

This clonotype was recorded at least ten times. The chain joins TRBV30 to TRBJ2-7, with 13 bases lining up with TRBD2. The CDR3 is 14 residues long. V shed 0 bases and J 6 bases; nucleotides not matched to a gene: 2. CDR1 is GTSNPN, CDR2 SVGIG, per germline (reference sequence). The CDR3 nucleotides are TGTGCCTGGAGTGTACTAGCGGGAGGGCGCGAGCAGTACTTC. Protein product: CAWSVLAGGREQYF.

The chain links TRBV5-4 to TRBJ2-5; 7 bases fit TRBD1. The CDR3 is 15 residues long. The germline CDR1 and CDR2 sequences are SGHNT and YYREEE (reference sequence). J gave up 3 bases and V 2 bases, and 7 bases lay outside the gene matches. CDR3: CASSLKTGLEETQYF. The DNA for the CDR3 is TGTGCCAGCAGCTTAAAGACAGGGCTGGAAGAGACCCAGTACTTC. The entire variable domain, with the rest obtained from reference TRBV5-4 and TRBJ2-5, is as follows: ETGVTQSPTHLIKTRGQQVTLRCSSQSGHNTVSWYQQALGQGPQFIFQYYREEENGRGNFPPRFSGLQFPNYSSELNVNALELDDSALYLCASSLKTGLEETQYFGPGTRLLVL.

This chain joins TRBV4-1 and TRBJ2-7; maybe TRBD2 (6 bases). V was pared by 1 base and J by 3 bases, with 10 bases between. Germline V lookup: CDR1 MGHRA, CDR2 YSYEKL. The CDR3 totals 14 residues. The CDR3 sequence: CASSQGRGNYEQYF. CDR3 bases: TGCGCCAGCAGCCAAGGACGGGGGAACTACGAGCAGTACTTC.

This clonotype was seen repeatedly, ten times or more. The chain employs TRBV7-2 and TRBJ2-7; D possibly corresponds to TRBD2 (5 bases). Germline V gives CDR1 SGHTA, CDR2 FQGNSA. V gave up 2 bases and J gave up 6 bases, with 14 bases separating them. The CDR3 is 14 residues long. This CDR3 reads CASSLNIGISEQYF. CDR3 bases: TGTGCCAGCAGCTTAAATATCGGGATCTCCGAGCAGTACTTC.

Many counts were recorded for this clonotype. The gene calls are TRBV7-2 and TRBJ2-1, with D perhaps matching TRBD2 (5 bases). Germline values: CDR1 SGHTA, CDR2 FQGNSA. Trimming took 1 base from V and 9 from J, leaving 10 bases between them. The CDR3 has 13 amino acids. The CDR3 loop is CASSLGGSVEQFF. The CDR3 coding sequence is TGTGCCAGCAGCTTAGGAGGGTCCGTTGAGCAGTTCTTC.

Concerning this clonotype itself: The junction shows a germline mismatch at one end, possibly a read error. The CDR3 reads CASSHDKPGDTIYF. The CDR3, as DNA: TGCGCCAGCAGCCATGACAAACCTGGAGACACCATATATTTT. V is TRBV5-1 and J is TRBJ1-3; D is uncertain. The V gene's germline CDR1 is SGHRS and CDR2 YFSETQ. The CDR3 runs to 14 residues. The entire variable domain, with the rest obtained from reference TRBV5-1 and TRBJ1-3, is as follows: KAGVTQTPRYLIKTRGQQVTLSCSPISGHRSVSWYQQTPGQGLQFLFEYFSETQRNKGNFPGRFSGRQFSNSRSEMNVSTLELGDSALYLCASSHDKPGDTIYFGEGSWLTVV.

This chain joins TRBV12-3 or TRBV12-4 and TRBJ2-5, with 8 nucleotides matching TRBD1. The CDR3 covers 14 residues. The ends lost 3 bases at V and 3 bases at J; junction bases unmatched: 3. The CDR3 nucleotides read TGTGCCAGCAGTTTCCGACAGGGGAAAGAGACCCAGTACTTC. This translates into CASSFRQGKETQYF.

This clonotype was observed at least ten times. V and J are TRBV9 and TRBJ2-7, with 9 bases identical to TRBD1. This CDR3 has 15 amino acids. In germline, CDR1 is SGDLS, CDR2 YYNGEE. The trim removed 0 bases at V and 6 bases at J, leaving 7 bases unmatched. CDR3 DNA sequence: TGTGCCAGCAGCGTAGTCGGGACAGGGCAAACCGAGCAGTACTTC. Its protein is CASSVVGTGQTEQYF.

This clonotype appeared many times. The rearrangement links TRBV7-9 to TRBJ2-7; the D gene is possibly TRBD2 (6 bases). The germline V gene has CDR1 SEHNR and CDR2 FQNEAQ (reference sequence). CDR3 length: 12 residues. The V gene lost 8 bases and the J gene lost 3 bases, with 11 bases spanning the gap. Here the CDR3 DNA reads TGTGCCAGCTCCCGCGGGAACTACGAGCAGTACTTC. Protein: CASSRGNYEQYF.

This clonotype was observed at least ten times. J is TRBJ1-1 and V is TRBV19, with D possibly matching TRBD1 (6 bases). V was pared by 1 base and J by 1 base, with 10 bases between. This CDR3 has 15 residues. The germline V gene encodes CDR1 LNHDA and CDR2 SQIVND (reference sequence). The CDR3 coding sequence is TGTGCCAGTAGTATAGGGGGGGCCTCGAACACTGAAGCTTTCTTT. This gives the protein CASSIGGASNTEAFF.